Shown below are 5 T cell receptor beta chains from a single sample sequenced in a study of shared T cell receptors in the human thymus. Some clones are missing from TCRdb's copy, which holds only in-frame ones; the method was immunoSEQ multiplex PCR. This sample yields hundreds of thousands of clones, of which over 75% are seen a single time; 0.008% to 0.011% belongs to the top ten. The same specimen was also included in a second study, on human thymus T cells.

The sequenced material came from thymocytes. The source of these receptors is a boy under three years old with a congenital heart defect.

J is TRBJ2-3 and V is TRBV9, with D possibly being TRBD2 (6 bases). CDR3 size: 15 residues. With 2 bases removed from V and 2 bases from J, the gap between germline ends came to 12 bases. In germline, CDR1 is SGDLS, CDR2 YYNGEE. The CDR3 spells CASSVLAQPTDTQYF. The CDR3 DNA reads TGTGCCAGCAGCGTCCTAGCGCAACCCACAGATACGCAGTATTTT. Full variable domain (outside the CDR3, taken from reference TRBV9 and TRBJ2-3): DSGVTQTPKHLITATGQRVTLRCSPRSGDLSVYWYQQSLDQGLQFLIQYYNGEERAKGNILERFSAQQFPDLHSELNLSSLELGDSALYFCASSVLAQPTDTQYFGPGTRLTVL.

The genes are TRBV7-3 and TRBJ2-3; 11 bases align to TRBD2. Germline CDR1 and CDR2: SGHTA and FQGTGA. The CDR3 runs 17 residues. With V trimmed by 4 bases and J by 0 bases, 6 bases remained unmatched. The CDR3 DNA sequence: TGTGCCAGCAGCTCGAGATTAGCGGGAGGGAGCACAGATACGCAGTATTTT. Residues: CASSSRLAGGSTDTQYF.

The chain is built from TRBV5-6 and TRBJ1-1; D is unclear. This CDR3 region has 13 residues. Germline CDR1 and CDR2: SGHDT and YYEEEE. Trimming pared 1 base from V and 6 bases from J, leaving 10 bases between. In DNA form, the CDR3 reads TGTGCCAGCAGCTTGTGGACTGGGGCTGAAGCTTTCTTT. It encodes CASSLWTGAEAFF.

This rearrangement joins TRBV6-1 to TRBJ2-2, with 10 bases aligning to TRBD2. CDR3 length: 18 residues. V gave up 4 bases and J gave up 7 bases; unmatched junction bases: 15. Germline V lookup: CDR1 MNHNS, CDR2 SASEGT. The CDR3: CASSALSPSGRASGELFF. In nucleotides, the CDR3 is TGTGCCAGCAGTGCCCTCTCTCCCAGCGGGAGGGCTAGCGGGGAGCTGTTTTTT.

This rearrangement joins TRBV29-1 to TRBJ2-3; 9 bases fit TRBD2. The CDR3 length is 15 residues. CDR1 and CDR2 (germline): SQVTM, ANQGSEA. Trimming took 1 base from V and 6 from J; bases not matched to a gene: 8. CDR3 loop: CSVEAFSSGIDTQYF. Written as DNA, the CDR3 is TGCAGCGTTGAAGCCTTTTCTAGCGGGATTGATACGCAGTATTTT.